These 16 T cell receptor beta chains were sequenced from one sample in a study of post-analysis software for immune sequencing data. No antigens are known for them. Study-level results: In patients, TRBV5-6, TRBV5-1 and TRBV20-1 belonged to roughly five TRBV segments found more frequently than in controls.

The library was made from cDNA and included unique molecular identifiers. TCRdb re-derived calls from the PCR reads in MiXCR, one entry per CDR3 protein. The data hold roughly 800,000 distinct CDR3 sequences, with around 45% observed a single time. Sequenced input: blood. These receptor sequences come from a girl aged 5 to 17 with multiple sclerosis.

A word on this clonotype: A read error may account for a junction end that differs from germline. This rearrangement joins TRBV7-8 to TRBJ1-4, with 7 bases fitting TRBD1. CDR3 size: 15 residues. CDR1 SGHVS and CDR2 FQNEAQ come from the germline V gene. The CDR3 DNA reads TGTGCCAACAGCTCAGGGGGGCCTACTAATGAAAAACTGTTTTTT. Encoded protein: CANSSGGPTNEKLFF.

The rearrangement joins TRBV18 to TRBJ2-6, with 7 bases that match TRBD1. The V gene end was trimmed by 7 bases and the J gene end by 2 bases; junction bases not matched to a gene: 5. This CDR3 has 15 amino acids. CDR1 KGHSH and CDR2 LQKENI come from the germline V gene. In nucleotides, the CDR3 is TGTGCCAGCTTCAGGGACAGCACTGGGGCCAACGTCCTGACTTTC. Protein product: CASFRDSTGANVLTF.

In regard to this clonotype: Its ends do not fully match the called genes, so a read error is possible. The V and J genes are TRBV6-2 or TRBV6-3 and TRBJ2-3; no definite D call. The CDR3 is 13 residues long. Germline CDR1 and CDR2: MNHEY and SVGEGT. CDR3 loop: CASSYSGLDTRYF. CDR3 sequence (DNA): TGTGCCAGCAGCTATTCCGGCCTAGATACGCGGTATTTT.

V is TRBV4-2 and J is TRBJ2-7; 11 nucleotides line up with TRBD2. The CDR3 length is 17 residues. Trimming removed 3 bases from V and 2 bases from J; junction bases left unmatched: 9. Per the germline V gene, CDR1 is LGHNA and CDR2 is YNFKEQ. The DNA for the CDR3 is TGTGCCAGCAGCCACATCGGCGGGACTAGCGGCGCCTACGAGCAGTACTTC. Its translation: CASSHIGGTSGAYEQYF.

The V and J genes are TRBV6-6 and TRBJ2-7; 7 bases map to TRBD1. With V trimmed by 0 bases and J by 2 bases, 7 bases remained unmatched. This CDR3 has 16 amino acids. Germline CDR1 is MNHNY and CDR2 is SVGAGI (reference sequence). DNA of the CDR3: TGTGCCAGCAGTTACTCTAGGGGGCTACAAACCTACGAGCAGTACTTC. The encoded protein is CASSYSRGLQTYEQYF.

The CDR3 loop is CASSEGLAGAGDTQYF. CDR3 sequence (DNA): TGTGCCAGCAGCGAGGGACTAGCGGGAGCGGGAGATACGCAGTATTTT. V usage is TRBV6-4 and J usage is TRBJ2-3; 14 nucleotides match TRBD2. The germline V gene has CDR1 MRHNA and CDR2 SNTAGT. This CDR3 spans 16 amino acids. Trimming cost V 6 bases and J 5 bases; bases outside gene matches: 7.

This chain uses TRBV10-3 with TRBJ1-2, with TRBD1 matching over 9 bases. The V and J ends lost 4 bases and 1 base, in that order; junction bases with no gene match: 7. Per germline, CDR1 ENHRY and CDR2 SYGVKD. The CDR3 runs to 16 residues. CDR3 nucleotide sequence: TGTGCCATCAGTGCGGACAGGGGCCGGAGTAACTATGGCTACACCTTC. It translates to CAISADRGRSNYGYTF.

The chain couples TRBV5-5 to TRBJ1-2; D call uncertain. Germline loops: CDR1 SGHKS, CDR2 YYEKEE (reference sequence). The CDR3 is 12 amino acids. Deletions cut 0 bases from V and 8 bases from J, with 8 bases between. CDR3 sequence reads: CASSLGRRGYTF. The CDR3 bases are TGTGCCAGCAGCTTGGGCCGCAGGGGCTACACCTTC.

This rearrangement joins TRBV24-1 to TRBJ2-3; 9 bases are a match to TRBD1. The CDR3 extends over 16 amino acids. Per the germline V gene, CDR1 is KGHDR and CDR2 is SFDVKD. V was pared by 2 bases and J by 2 bases, with 4 bases of the junction left unmatched. CDR3 in DNA: TGTGCCACCAGTGATTCCGGGACAGGGAACACAGATACGCAGTATTTT. The encoded protein is CATSDSGTGNTDTQYF.

This chain uses TRBV20-1 with TRBJ2-3; 9 nucleotides line up with TRBD2. V trimming: 1 base; J trimming: 5 bases; junction bases outside the gene matches: 16. This CDR3 comprises 18 residues. Germline CDR1 reads DFQATT; CDR2 reads SNEGSKA (reference sequence). The CDR3 nucleotides read TGCAGTGCTAGAGCGGGACCAGCTAGCGGGATCCCAGGAGATACGCAGTATTTT. It translates to CSARAGPASGIPGDTQYF.

The chain uses TRBV6-1 and TRBJ2-3; D uncertain. This CDR3 region has 12 residues. Trimming took 5 bases from V and 6 from J, leaving 9 bases between them. The germline gives CDR1 MNHNS, CDR2 SASEGT. In DNA, the CDR3 is TGTGCCAGCAGTCCCAATGAGGATACGCAGTATTTT. Its translation: CASSPNEDTQYF.

This clonotype has a single count. The chain carries TRBV6-6 and TRBJ2-3; D might be TRBD2 (6 bases). V was trimmed by 6 bases and J by 1 base, leaving 11 bases between them. CDR3 length: 14 residues. Per germline, CDR1 MNHNY and CDR2 SVGAGI (reference sequence). The CDR3 is CASSPLARTDTQYF. The DNA for the CDR3 is TGTGCCAGCAGCCCACTAGCCCGCACAGATACGCAGTATTTT.

As to this clonotype: Just one base apart from a much larger clone, this may be a read error. The rearrangement uses TRBV6-4 and TRBJ2-1, with TRBD2 identical over 7 bases. Unmatched junction bases numbered 7, after V lost 4 bases and J lost 7 bases. The CDR3 is 14 residues long. Germline values: CDR1 MRHNA, CDR2 SNTAGT. The CDR3 here is CASSVVGGRNEQFF. The DNA for the CDR3 is TGTGCCAGCAGTGTAGTGGGAGGGCGTAATGAGCAGTTCTTC.

CDR3 nucleotides: TGTGCCAGCAGCTCGCGACTAGCGGACGACACAGATACGCAGTATTTT. Protein sequence: CASSSRLADDTDTQYF. The chain has TRBV11-2 and TRBJ2-3; TRBD2 matches at 9 bases. The length of the CDR3 is 16 residues. CDR1 is SGHAT and CDR2 is FQNNGV in the germline V gene. The J segment lost 2 bases and the V segment lost 4 bases, leaving 7 bases of the junction unmatched. Complete variable domain (other parts from reference TRBV11-2 and TRBJ2-3): EAGVAQSPRYKIIEKRQSVAFWCNPISGHATLYWYQQILGQGPKLLIQFQNNGVVDDSQLPKDRFSAERLKGVDSTLKIQPAKLEDSAVYLCASSSRLADDTDTQYFGPGTRLTVL.

This clonotype appeared a few times. The chain has TRBV6-1 and TRBJ1-2; 8 nucleotides align to TRBD1. Germline CDR1 reads MNHNS; CDR2 reads SASEGT. CDR3 length: 13 residues. J lost 7 bases, V lost 4 bases, and 5 bases had no gene match. CDR3 in amino acids: CASSADRGRGYTF. The CDR3 nucleotides read TGTGCCAGCAGTGCTGACAGGGGTCGTGGCTACACCTTC.

The rearrangement links TRBV11-2 to TRBJ2-1; a possible D gene is TRBD1 (6 bases). The CDR3 has 16 amino acids. Germline V gives CDR1 SGHAT, CDR2 FQNNGV. Trimming pared 0 bases from V and 5 bases from J, leaving 14 bases between. The CDR3 loop is CASSLDQGPGDNEQFF. Here the CDR3 DNA reads TGTGCCAGCAGCTTAGATCAGGGGCCCGGGGACAATGAGCAGTTCTTC.